The 6 T cell receptor beta chains below were found in one sample sequenced in a study of T cells expressing NK-cell markers. TCRdb derives one entry per CDR3 protein from the 5' RACE reads, leaving out DNA. Found here are about 550,000 distinct CDR3 sequences; the top ten clones hold roughly 3.5%. Specimen: blood T cells: a sorted CD56 or NKG2C T cell subset, CD4+ or CD8+ T cells, or bulk PBMC T cells (not recorded which). These receptors were obtained from a man in his late teens or twenties in good health.

The gene calls are TRBV7-9 and TRBJ2-3; the D call of TRBD2 rests on TCRdb alone, since no DNA is present to check it. Germline V gene sequence: CDR1 SEHNR, CDR2 FQNEAQ (reference sequence). The CDR3 has 17 residues. CDR3 loop: CASSESLSWEGTDTQYF.

The V and J genes are TRBV20-1 and TRBJ1-1. CDR3 length: 13 residues. CDR1 and CDR2 (germline): DFQATT, SNEGSKA (reference sequence). CDR3 residues: CSARPTENTEAFF.

The chain employs TRBV12-3 or TRBV12-4 and TRBJ2-5; TCRdb lists TRBD2, though no DNA is available to test this call. The CDR3 runs to 17 residues. The CDR3 sequence is CASATQKSGLPQETQYF.

The chain recombines TRBV20-1 with TRBJ2-1; with no DNA, the TCRdb D assignment of TRBD2 cannot be verified. This CDR3 has 14 residues. Germline-derived CDR1 and CDR2 are DFQATT and SNEGSKA (reference sequence). This CDR3 is CSAPEVTSLHEQFF.

This chain joins TRBV11-2 and TRBJ2-1; the D call from TCRdb, TRBD2, cannot be confirmed without DNA. This CDR3 has 18 residues. The germline gives CDR1 SGHAT, CDR2 FQNNGV. The CDR3 loop reads CASSLEEGRVGSYNEQFF.

The J gene is TRBJ1-1, the V gene TRBV29-1; the TCRdb call, TRBD1, lacks DNA for checking. The CDR3 covers 16 residues. The germline V gene encodes CDR1 SQVTM and CDR2 ANQGSEA. The CDR3 reads CSVVAGQGALRTEAFF.